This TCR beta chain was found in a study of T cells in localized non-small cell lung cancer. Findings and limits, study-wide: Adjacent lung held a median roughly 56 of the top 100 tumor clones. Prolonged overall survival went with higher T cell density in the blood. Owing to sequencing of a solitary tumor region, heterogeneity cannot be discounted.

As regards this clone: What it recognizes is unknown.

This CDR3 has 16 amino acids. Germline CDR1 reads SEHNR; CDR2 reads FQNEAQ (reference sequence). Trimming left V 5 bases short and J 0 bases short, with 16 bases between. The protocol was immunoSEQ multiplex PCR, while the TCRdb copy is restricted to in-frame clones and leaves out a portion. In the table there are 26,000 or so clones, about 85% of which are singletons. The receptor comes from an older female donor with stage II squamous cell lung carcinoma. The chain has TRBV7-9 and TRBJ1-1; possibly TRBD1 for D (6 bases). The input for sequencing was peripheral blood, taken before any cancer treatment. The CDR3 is CASSPARGRMNTEAFF. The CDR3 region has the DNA TGTGCCAGCAGCCCCGCCAGGGGAAGGATGAACACTGAAGCTTTCTTT.